This T cell receptor beta chain was recorded in a study of control samples from healthy donors and cancer patients. The V end lost 4 bases, the J end lost 4 bases, and 6 bases lay between the germline ends. Germline loops: CDR1 LGHDT, CDR2 YNNKEL (reference sequence). The CDR3 contains 12 residues. TCRdb keeps only in-frame clones here, not all; method: immunoSEQ multiplex PCR. Of approximately 160,000 clones in the sample, 75% to 95% were seen once. This clonotype originated in a woman aged 40 to 50 in good health. The V and J genes are TRBV3-1 (or the pseudogene TRBV3-2) and TRBJ2-3, with D unresolved. Sequenced input: blood. For the CDR3, the DNA is TGTGCCAGCAGCCTAAGCCCAGATACGCAGTATTTT. Amino acids: CASSLSPDTQYF.